This is a list of T cell receptor beta chains from one sample in a study of shared clonotypes between healthy human individuals. The table came from immunoSEQ multiplex PCR; TCRdb's copy has only in-frame clones and leaves some out. The sample consists of over a million clones, around 78% of them appearing once. The source material was memory CD4+ T cells from PBMCs. The receptors stem from a young man in good health. Some clones in this sample may be carry-over from other donors' samples. CDR3s include the opening cysteine and the closing phenylalanine or tryptophan. The D gene is left open where the match is weak. Size is omitted from some rows. Given values are once, few, many or a class for expanded clones.

V gene,D gene,clone size,J gene,CDR3 DNA,CDR3 protein
TRBV5-4,TRBD2,few,TRBJ2-7,TGTGCCAGCAGCCGCGACGGGGGGGGAGTCGTCTACGAGCAGTACTTC,CASSRDGGGVVYEQYF
TRBV7-9,NA,NA,TRBJ2-7,TGTGCCAGCAGCACCACTGGGGGAACCTACGAGCAGTACTTC,CASSTTGGTYEQYF
TRBV18,NA,NA,TRBJ2-3,TGTGCCAGCTCAGAGACAGATACGCAGTATTTT,CASSETDTQYF
TRBV4-3,NA,NA,TRBJ2-2,TGCGCCAGCAGCCAAGAGAACCTAGCCACCGGGGAGCTGTTTTTT,CASSQENLATGELFF
TRBV2,TRBD2,NA,TRBJ2-1,TGTGCCAGCTCTTTAGCGGGCAACTCCTACAATGAGCAGTTCTTC,CASSLAGNSYNEQFF
TRBV29-1,TRBD2,NA,TRBJ2-1,TGCAGCGTTGAAGGGGTAGCGGGAGGGCAAAATGAGCAGTTCTTC,CSVEGVAGGQNEQFF
TRBV14,NA,NA,TRBJ1-6,TGTGCCAGCAGCCAACTGATGGGGGTCGAATCACCCCTCCACTTT,CASSQLMGVESPLHF
TRBV28,NA,NA,TRBJ2-2,TGTGCCAGCAGTCCGGGGACGGGGGACACCGGGGAGCTGTTTTTT,CASSPGTGDTGELFF
TRBV5-4,NA,NA,TRBJ2-7,TGTGCCAGCAGCTTTGACTTAGGTCGCGGGAAAGCGGAGCAGTACTTC,CASSFDLGRGKAEQYF
TRBV4-2,NA,NA,TRBJ1-2,TGTGCCAGCAGCCTGGGAAGACCCTATGGCTACACCTTC,CASSLGRPYGYTF
TRBV5-1,TRBD1,NA,TRBJ2-4,TGCGCCAGCAGCCCGGGACAGGGGGCGGCCATTCAGTACTTC,CASSPGQGAAIQYF
TRBV30,NA,NA,TRBJ2-1,TGTGCCTGGAGTGTACGGCCTACCAATGAGCAGTTCTTC,CAWSVRPTNEQFF
TRBV28,NA,NA,TRBJ2-3,TGTGCCAGCACCACGGGAGCGGCAAGATCGGGGACGCAGTATTTT,CASTTGAARSGTQYF
TRBV7-9,NA,once,TRBJ1-4,TGTGCCAGCAGCCCCTCGGGAGAGGAAAAACTGTTTTTT,CASSPSGEEKLFF
TRBV7-2,TRBD1,NA,TRBJ2-1,TGTGCCAGCAGCTTCGACAGGGGAATAGGCAATGAGCAGTTCTTC,CASSFDRGIGNEQFF
TRBV5-1,NA,NA,TRBJ2-7,TGCGCCAGCAGCTTGGAGGCAAACCACGAGCAGTACTTC,CASSLEANHEQYF
TRBV6-5,NA,NA,TRBJ1-1,TGTGCCAGCAGCCTCCCCGGCGGGACTGAAGCTTTCTTT,CASSLPGGTEAFF
TRBV7-9,TRBD1,many,TRBJ2-5,TGTGCCAGCAGGCCTTGGACAGGGCAAGAGACCCAGTACTTC,CASRPWTGQETQYF
TRBV7-2,NA,NA,TRBJ1-2,TGTGCCAGCAGCCTCCCCTCAGGGGCTAACTATGGCTACACCTTC,CASSLPSGANYGYTF
TRBV19,NA,NA,TRBJ2-3,TGTGCCAGTAAGGCAGGGGTTAGCACAGATACGCAGTATTTT,CASKAGVSTDTQYF
TRBV4-1,NA,NA,TRBJ1-5,TGCGCCAGCAGCCAAGATCGACTCCCCGATCAGCCCCAGCATTTT,CASSQDRLPDQPQHF
TRBV7-2,NA,NA,TRBJ1-1,TGTGCCAGCAGCTTACTCAGAGCTAACACTGAAGCTTTCTTT,CASSLLRANTEAFF